The source of this T cell receptor (beta chain) is a study of T cells in Graves' hyperthyroidism and ophthalmopathy. This clonotype was counted once. RNA transcripts provided the source from which TCR beta CDR3 regions were amplified. Initially, a first-round RT-PCR of the TCR CDR3 employed the HTBI primer set. TCRdb reprocessed the multiplex PCR reads with MiXCR, giving one entry per CDR3 protein. The sample records about 640,000 distinct CDR3 sequences, roughly 20% being singletons. This clonotype originated in a man younger than 45 with Graves' ophthalmopathy. The sample was blood.

The CDR3 sequence is CASSFGLARNTDTQYF. CDR3 nucleotide sequence: TGTGCCAGCAGCTTCGGACTAGCGCGGAACACAGATACGCAGTATTTT. The chain is built from TRBV6-1 and TRBJ2-3, with 9 bases aligning to TRBD2. This CDR3 contains 16 residues. Unmatched junction bases numbered 9, after V lost 6 bases and J lost 2 bases. Looked up from germline, CDR1 is MNHNS and CDR2 is SASEGT.